Below, one T cell receptor (beta chain) is given with its context. The sample belongs to a study of OX40 agonist ivuxolimab in advanced cancers. The CDR3 runs 17 residues. CDR1 SGHTA and CDR2 FQGNSA come from the germline V gene. With 1 base removed from V and 0 bases from J, the gap between germline ends came to 10 bases. The repertoire was sequenced with immunoSEQ multiplex PCR; TCRdb's copy has only in-frame clones and lacks some. The table lists 75,000 to 100,000 clones, 80% to 90% of them singletons. J is TRBJ1-6 and V is TRBV7-2; perhaps TRBD1 as D (5 bases). This sequence originates from an adult with an advanced solid tumor such as melanoma, head and neck, liver or kidney cancer. The sample was CD4+ or CD8+ T cells sorted from blood, taken in a trial of the OX40 agonist ivuxolimab. The CDR3 DNA reads as TGTGCCAGCAGCTTAGATTCGGACATCTCCTATAATTCACCCCTCCACTTT. Encoded protein: CASSLDSDISYNSPLHF.